The present entry profiles one T cell receptor (beta chain) with its context. Its antigen remains unknown. The data were obtained in a study of cytomegalovirus exposure and HLA in healthy donors. Whole-study findings and limits: V- and J-gene trimming in TCR beta was tied to a missense DCLRE1C variant by an analysis performed later. A prior analysis recorded that most TCR beta V segments were productive about 87% or about 30% of the time.

Researchers ran the PCR with 60 Vbeta and 13 Jbeta primers. TCRdb keeps only in-frame clones here, not all; method: immunoSEQ multiplex PCR. The specimen's table records approximately 72,000 clones. The CDR3 is 15 amino acids. Trimming at V came to 3 bases and at J to 6 bases, leaving 7 bases not matched to a gene. The germline V gene has CDR1 SGDLS and CDR2 YYNGEE. The sequence derives from a man between 40 and 49 years old in good health and CMV-seronegative. V and J are TRBV9 and TRBJ2-2; TRBD1 aligns across 8 bases. Material: PBMCs. As DNA, the CDR3 is TGTGCCAGCAGCGAGACAGGGGTTCCTTCCGGGGAGCTGTTTTTT. Translation gives CASSETGVPSGELFF.